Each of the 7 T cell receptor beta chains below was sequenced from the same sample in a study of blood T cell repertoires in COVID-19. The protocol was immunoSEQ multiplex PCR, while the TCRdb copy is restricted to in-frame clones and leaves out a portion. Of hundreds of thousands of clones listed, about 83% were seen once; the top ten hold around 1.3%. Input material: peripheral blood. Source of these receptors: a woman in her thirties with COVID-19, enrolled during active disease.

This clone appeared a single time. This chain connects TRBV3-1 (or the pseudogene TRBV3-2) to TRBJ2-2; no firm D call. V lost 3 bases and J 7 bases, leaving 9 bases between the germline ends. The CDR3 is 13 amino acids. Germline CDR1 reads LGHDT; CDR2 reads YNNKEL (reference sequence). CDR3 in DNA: TGTGCCAGCAGCCAGCTAGAACTCGGGGAGCTGTTTTTT. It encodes CASSQLELGELFF.

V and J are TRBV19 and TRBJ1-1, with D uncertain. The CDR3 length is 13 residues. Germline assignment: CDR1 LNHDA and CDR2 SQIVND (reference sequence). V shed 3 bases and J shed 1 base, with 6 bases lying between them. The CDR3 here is CASSIKRNTEAFF. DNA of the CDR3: TGTGCCAGTAGTATCAAGAGGAACACTGAAGCTTTCTTT.

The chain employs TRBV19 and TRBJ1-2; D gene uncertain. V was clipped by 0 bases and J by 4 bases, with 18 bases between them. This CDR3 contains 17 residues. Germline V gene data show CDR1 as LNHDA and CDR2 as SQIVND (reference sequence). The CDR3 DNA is TGTGCCAGTAGTATAGAGGACTACAAGGGTAGCGGCTATGGCTACACCTTC. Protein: CASSIEDYKGSGYGYTF.

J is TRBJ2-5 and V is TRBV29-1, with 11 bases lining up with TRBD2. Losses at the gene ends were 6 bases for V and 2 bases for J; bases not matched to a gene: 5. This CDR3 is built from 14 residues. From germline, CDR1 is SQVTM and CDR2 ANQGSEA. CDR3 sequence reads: CSVSGTSGQETQYF. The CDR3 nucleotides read TGCAGCGTATCCGGGACTAGCGGACAAGAGACCCAGTACTTC.

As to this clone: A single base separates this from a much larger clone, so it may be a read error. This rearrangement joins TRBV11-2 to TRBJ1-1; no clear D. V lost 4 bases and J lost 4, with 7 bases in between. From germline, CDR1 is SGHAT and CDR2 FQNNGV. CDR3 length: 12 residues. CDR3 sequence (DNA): TGTGCCAGCAGCTGGGGAGGCACTGAAGCTTTCTTT. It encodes CASSWGGTEAFF.

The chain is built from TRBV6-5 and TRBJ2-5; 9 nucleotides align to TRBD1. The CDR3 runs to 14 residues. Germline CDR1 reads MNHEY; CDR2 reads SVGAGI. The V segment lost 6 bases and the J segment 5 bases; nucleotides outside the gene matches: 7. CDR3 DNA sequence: TGTGCCAGCAGAGACAGGGGGGATTGGGAGACCCAGTACTTC. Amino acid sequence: CASRDRGDWETQYF.

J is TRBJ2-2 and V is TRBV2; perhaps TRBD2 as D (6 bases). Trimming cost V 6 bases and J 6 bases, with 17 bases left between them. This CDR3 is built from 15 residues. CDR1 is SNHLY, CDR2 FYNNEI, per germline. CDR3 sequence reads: CASRTRGAGAGELFF. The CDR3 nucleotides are TGTGCCAGCAGAACGCGCGGGGCCGGGGCCGGGGAGCTGTTTTTT.